The present T cell receptor beta chain was sequenced within a study of blood T cell repertoires in COVID-19. CDR3 length: 12 residues. Trimming pared 5 bases from V and 5 bases from J, leaving 7 bases between. Germline CDR1 is MNHNS and CDR2 is SASEGT. Repertoires were generated with immunoSEQ multiplex PCR, while TCRdb's copy carries only in-frame clones and drops some. The sample carries 300,000 to 450,000 clones, more than 70% recorded once. Sample: peripheral blood. The genes are TRBV6-1 and TRBJ1-5; D unresolved. The receptor was isolated from a woman aged 25-40 years with COVID-19, enrolled during active disease. CDR3 region: CASSRDYQPQHF. In nucleotides, the CDR3 is TGTGCCAGCAGTCGGGATTATCAGCCCCAGCATTTT.